A single sample gave rise to the 18 T cell receptor beta chains below, sequenced in a study of technical replicates of blood from four donors. Measured with immunoSEQ multiplex PCR; TCRdb has only the in-frame clones, and not every one. The data contain about 91,000 clones, just under 95% of them seen just once; the ten biggest clones take up around 0.3%. The sample was T cells isolated from PBMCs. These TCRs come from a human donor in good health.

This chain connects TRBV5-6 to TRBJ2-7, with TRBD2 matching 7 bases. CDR3 length: 14 amino acids. V dropped 2 bases and J dropped 4; count of bases not matched to a gene: 6. In germline, CDR1 is SGHDT, CDR2 YYEEEE. CDR3 nucleotide sequence: TGTGCCAGCAGCTTCAGCGGGGCTTGGTACGAGCAGTACTTC. Translation: CASSFSGAWYEQYF. Full variable domain (missing parts from reference TRBV5-6 and TRBJ2-7): DAGVTQSPTHLIKTRGQQVTLRCSPKSGHDTVSWYQQALGQGPQFIFQYYEEEERQRGNFPDRFSGHQFPNYSSELNVNALLLGDSALYLCASSFSGAWYEQYFGPGTRLTVT.

V and J are TRBV23-1 and TRBJ2-7; the D gene is possibly TRBD1 (6 bases). TRBV23-1 is treated as an ORF (open reading frame) with a function not yet certain. This CDR3 region has 12 residues. V dropped 1 base and J dropped 6 bases, with 7 bases sitting between them. CDR3 amino acids: CASSQFRGEQYF. CDR3 DNA: TGCGCCAGCAGTCAATTCAGGGGCGAGCAGTACTTC.

The rearrangement joins TRBV5-6 to TRBJ1-4, with TRBD1 identical over 7 bases. Germline V CDR1 and CDR2: SGHDT, YYEEEE. V lost 2 bases, J lost 8 bases, and 6 bases stayed unmatched. This CDR3 comprises 14 residues. The CDR3 bases are TGTGCCAGCAGCTTAGGGGGCTTAGAAGAAAAACTGTTTTTT. This codes for CASSLGGLEEKLFF.

The chain has TRBV5-8 and TRBJ2-7, with 7 nucleotides matching TRBD1. The germline V gene has CDR1 SGHTS and CDR2 YDEGEE. Unmatched junction bases numbered 8, after V lost 0 bases and J lost 2 bases. This CDR3 region has 16 residues. Here the CDR3 reads CASSLVGDSRPYEQYF. The DNA of the CDR3 is TGTGCCAGCAGCTTGGTTGGGGACAGTCGACCCTACGAGCAGTACTTC.

V gene TRBV4-1 combines with J gene TRBJ1-2; D call uncertain. Trimming shortened V by 0 bases and J by 2 bases, and 7 bases separated the two germline ends. Germline CDR1 MGHRA, CDR2 YSYEKL. The CDR3 length is 14 residues. CDR3 sequence (DNA): TGCGCCAGCAGCCAAGATGGGCCGAACTATGGCTACACCTTC. It translates to CASSQDGPNYGYTF.

The V and J genes are TRBV5-1 and TRBJ2-1; TRBD1 is a possible D gene (6 bases). CDR1 and CDR2 from the germline V gene are SGHRS and YFSETQ. The CDR3 has 14 residues. The ends were cut back, 4 bases at V and 6 bases at J, with 14 bases in the middle. The CDR3 coding sequence is TGCGCCAGCAGCACCGGGACACCCGGCAATGAGCAGTTCTTC. Protein: CASSTGTPGNEQFF.

The V and J genes are TRBV7-9 and TRBJ2-1; 10 bases match TRBD2. Germline V gene data show CDR1 as SEHNR and CDR2 as FQNEAQ (reference sequence). The J segment lost 8 bases and the V segment lost 4 bases, leaving 14 bases of the junction unmatched. The CDR3 covers 17 residues. The CDR3 DNA is TGTGCCAGCAGCTCAGAGCTCGGAGCGGGGGGGCTCGATGAGCAGTTCTTC. This codes for CASSSELGAGGLDEQFF.

The chain recombines TRBV23-1 with TRBJ2-2; tentative D call: TRBD2 (6 bases). TRBV23-1 belongs to the ORF category, with a function that is uncertain. Deletions cut 4 bases from V and 2 bases from J, with 26 bases between. The CDR3 is made up of 20 amino acids. The CDR3 nucleotides are TGCGCCAGCAGTCCCGCGCCGGACTCGATGACTAGACTAAACACCGGGGAGCTGTTTTTT. It codes for CASSPAPDSMTRLNTGELFF.

This sequence joins TRBV6-5 and TRBJ2-5, with 9 bases aligning to TRBD2. V dropped 2 bases and J dropped 5; count of bases not matched to a gene: 3. This CDR3 is 14 amino acids long. CDR1 is MNHEY and CDR2 is SVGAGI in the germline V gene. CDR3 loop: CASSYQAGGETQYF. The CDR3 bases are TGTGCCAGCAGTTACCAGGCGGGAGGGGAGACCCAGTACTTC.

The chain recombines TRBV9 with TRBJ1-1; TRBD1 might be the D (6 bases). CDR1 is SGDLS, CDR2 YYNGEE, per germline. Trimming stripped 4 bases from V and 3 bases from J, with 16 bases between. CDR3 length equals 15 residues. The CDR3 reads CASSPQTGRDTEAFF. The CDR3 DNA follows: TGTGCCAGCAGCCCTCAGACAGGCCGGGACACTGAAGCTTTCTTT. The complete variable domain, with remaining parts taken from reference TRBV9 and TRBJ1-1, reads DSGVTQTPKHLITATGQRVTLRCSPRSGDLSVYWYQQSLDQGLQFLIQYYNGEERAKGNILERFSAQQFPDLHSELNLSSLELGDSALYFCASSPQTGRDTEAFFGQGTRLTVV.

The chain recombines TRBV28 with TRBJ2-1; 8 bases align to TRBD2. The CDR3 length is 13 residues. J gave up 9 bases and V 5 bases, and 6 bases lay outside the gene matches. In germline, CDR1 is MDHEN, CDR2 SYDVKM. The CDR3 DNA is TGTGCCAGCAGTATTACGGGGGGGGCTGAGCAGTTCTTC. Translated: CASSITGGAEQFF.

This chain connects TRBV11-1 to TRBJ2-5, with D possibly matching TRBD1 (5 bases). CDR3 length equals 13 residues. Germline V gene sequence: CDR1 SGHAT, CDR2 FQDESV (reference sequence). Trimming left V 3 bases short and J 3 bases short, with 8 bases between. The CDR3 loop reads CASSLPDKETQYF. The DNA of the CDR3 is TGTGCCAGCAGCTTGCCGGACAAAGAGACCCAGTACTTC.

The V gene is TRBV5-1, the J gene TRBJ2-5, with 10 bases that match TRBD2. CDR3 size: 14 residues. CDR1 SGHRS and CDR2 YFSETQ come from the germline V gene. The V gene end was trimmed by 3 bases and the J gene end by 3 bases; junction bases not matched to a gene: 2. As DNA, the CDR3 is TGCGCCAGCAGCTATGGACTAGCGGAAGAGACCCAGTACTTC. Its translation is CASSYGLAEETQYF.

This chain joins TRBV10-2 and TRBJ2-2, with TRBD2 as a possible D gene (5 bases). V lost 6 bases, J lost 3 bases, and 14 bases lay in between. The CDR3 contains 15 residues. Germline V CDR1 and CDR2: WSHSY, SAAADI. The CDR3 sequence: CASRFPRGYTGELFF. In nucleotides, the CDR3 is TGCGCCAGCAGGTTCCCAAGAGGGTACACCGGGGAGCTGTTTTTT.

V usage is TRBV4-2 and J usage is TRBJ2-2; 9 positions agree with TRBD2. The CDR3 covers 14 residues. V gave up 7 bases and J gave up 1 base; unmatched junction bases: 1. Germline CDR1 LGHNA, CDR2 YNFKEQ. The CDR3, as DNA: TGTGCCAGCAATAGCGGGGGGAACACCGGGGAGCTGTTTTTT. This encodes CASNSGGNTGELFF.

This sequence joins TRBV7-6 and TRBJ1-1, with a tentative D call TRBD1 (6 bases). Trimming took off 0 bases at V and 1 base at J, with 12 bases between the two ends. The germline V gene encodes CDR1 SGHVS and CDR2 FNYEAQ. This CDR3 is built from 16 residues. The CDR3 here is CASSLAVGQKNTEAFF. In DNA, the CDR3 is TGTGCCAGCAGCTTAGCGGTAGGACAGAAGAACACTGAAGCTTTCTTT.

This clone was seen a single time. CDR3 in amino acids: CASSQGLAGLGSSSYNEQFF. The CDR3 DNA is TGTGCCAGTAGTCAAGGACTAGCGGGATTGGGGTCCAGCTCCTACAATGAGCAGTTCTTC. The gene calls are TRBV19 and TRBJ2-1; 12 bases align to TRBD2. The CDR3 contains 20 residues. Germline V gene lookup returns CDR1 LNHDA and CDR2 SQIVND (reference sequence). The ends lost 5 bases at V and 0 bases at J; junction bases unmatched: 14.

The table lists this clone with a count of one. The chain is built from TRBV9 and TRBJ2-1; D unclear. Per the germline V gene, CDR1 is SGDLS and CDR2 is YYNGEE. The CDR3 is 16 residues long. V was clipped by 0 bases and J by 1 base, with 11 bases between them. CDR3 DNA: TGTGCCAGCAGCGTAGGGCTCCCATCTTCCTACAATGAGCAGTTCTTC. Translating it yields CASSVGLPSSYNEQFF.